The 17 T cell receptor beta chains in this list originate from one sample, sequenced in a study of T cell repertoires in cytomegalovirus infection (dated by TCRdb to between 2018 and 2021). No antigens are known for them. Data came from an Illumina HiSeq 1500. TCRdb reran the public reads through fastp at Q25 and MiXCR, keeping productive beta chains. Rows are combined by CDR3 protein, so each entry shows the most common genes and DNA. The sample table records approximately 600,000 distinct CDR3 sequences; 40% of these occur just once. Of the sample, about 46% is held by the ten largest clones. Explained via the paper, the treatment or condition label denotes: in vitro stimulation with specific CMV peptide epitopes to enrich CMV-specific T cells. Source: cultured PBMCs, taken from culture after CMV antigen stimulation. These receptors were obtained from a human donor in good health (CMV status not recorded). Some clones in this sample may be carry-over from other donors' samples.

This clonotype was detected only a few times. The chain links TRBV6-1 to TRBJ2-7, with a possible D match to TRBD2 (6 bases). The CDR3 length is 15 residues. V lost 6 bases and J 3 bases, leaving 18 bases between the germline ends. In germline, CDR1 is MNHNS, CDR2 SASEGT. The DNA of the CDR3 is TGTGCCAGCAGAAGTGGGGGACTCTCCCACTACGAGCAGTACTTC. Residues: CASRSGGLSHYEQYF.

J is TRBJ2-7 and V is TRBV18; 8 bases agree with TRBD1. Germline assignment: CDR1 KGHSH and CDR2 LQKENI. This CDR3 has 16 amino acids. With V trimmed by 3 bases and J by 2 bases, 9 bases remained unmatched. The DNA for the CDR3 is TGTGCCAGCTCACCCCGGGGACAGGATCCCACCTACGAGCAGTACTTC. Its translation: CASSPRGQDPTYEQYF.

The chain carries TRBV7-9 and TRBJ1-5, with D possibly matching TRBD1 (6 bases). Germline CDR1 SEHNR, CDR2 FQNEAQ (reference sequence). V lost 5 bases, J lost 3 bases, and 11 bases lay in between. This CDR3 spans 14 amino acids. DNA of the CDR3: TGTGCCAGCAGCATAACAGGGTCCAATCAGCCCCAGCATTTT. It yields the protein CASSITGSNQPQHF. Filled out from reference TRBV7-9 and TRBJ1-5, the complete variable domain reads DTGVSQNPRHKITKRGQNVTFRCDPISEHNRLYWYRQTLGQGPEFLTYFQNEAQLEKSRLLSDRFSAERPKGSFSTLEIQRTEQGDSAMYLCASSITGSNQPQHFGDGTRLSIL.

CDR3 sequence reads: CASSPIGQGENIQYF. For the CDR3, the DNA is TGTGCCAGCAGCCCAATCGGACAGGGTGAGAACATTCAGTACTTC. V is TRBV27 and J is TRBJ2-4; 8 bases are a match to TRBD1. V lost 6 bases, J lost 7 bases, and 11 bases stayed unmatched. Per germline, CDR1 MNHEY and CDR2 SMNVEV (reference sequence). This CDR3 is 15 amino acids long.

This rearrangement joins TRBV4-2 to TRBJ2-7; D possibly corresponds to TRBD2 (6 bases). The CDR3 totals 14 residues. CDR1 and CDR2 from the germline V gene are LGHNA and YNFKEQ. V dropped 4 bases and J dropped 1 base, with 11 bases sitting between them. CDR3 in DNA: TGTGCCAGCAGCCCACGGGAGAATTCCTACGAGCAGTACTTC. Protein: CASSPRENSYEQYF.

This clonotype was counted between two and nine times. J is TRBJ1-3 and V is TRBV2, with a possible D match to TRBD1 (6 bases). This CDR3 comprises 13 residues. The ends were cut back, 7 bases at V and 4 bases at J, with 11 bases in the middle. Germline loops: CDR1 SNHLY, CDR2 FYNNEI. The CDR3 DNA sequence: TGTGCCAGCACGACAGGCCAGGGAAACACCATATATTTT. It yields the protein CASTTGQGNTIYF.

This chain links TRBV2 with TRBJ1-2; D not certain. V was pared by 6 bases and J by 8 bases, with 22 bases between. The CDR3 extends over 15 amino acids. Germline V gives CDR1 SNHLY, CDR2 FYNNEI. The DNA of the CDR3 is TGTGCCAGCAGCCGGCTTCCCGAACCATCACCCGGCTACACCTTC. Amino acids: CASSRLPEPSPGYTF.

This clonotype showed up just once. V is TRBV4-1 and J is TRBJ2-3; weak D call: TRBD1 (6 bases). This CDR3 has 14 amino acids. The germline V and J ends were trimmed by 4 bases and 2 bases, with 10 bases remaining between them. Germline V gene sequence: CDR1 MGHRA, CDR2 YSYEKL. The CDR3 loop is CASSRDTLTDTQYF. CDR3 sequence (DNA): TGCGCCAGCAGCCGGGACACCCTCACAGATACGCAGTATTTT.

The rearrangement uses TRBV25-1 and TRBJ2-1; TRBD1 agrees at 11 bases. CDR1 is MGHDK, CDR2 SYGVNS, per germline. CDR3 size: 15 residues. Unmatched junction bases numbered 6, after V lost 5 bases and J lost 6 bases. CDR3 in amino acids: CASSKGTGGLNEQFF. DNA of the CDR3: TGTGCCAGCAGTAAAGGGACAGGGGGTCTCAATGAGCAGTTCTTC.

Comment on this clonotype: Because the CDR3 is missing its conserved closing phenylalanine or tryptophan, this is likely a read error. This chain joins TRBV7-6 and TRBJ2-7, with 7 bases aligning to TRBD1. With 5 bases clipped from V and 4 bases from J, the junction kept 11 bases outside the gene matches. CDR1 SGHVS and CDR2 FNYEAQ come from the germline V gene. The CDR3 runs 15 residues. CDR3 DNA: TGTGCCAGCAGCCCCCCCGGGACAGCGAAATACGAGCAGTACTTA. This codes for CASSPPGTAKYEQYL.

Ten or more counts support this clonotype. This rearrangement joins TRBV6-1 to TRBJ1-5; 8 bases are a match to TRBD1. Trimming at V came to 7 bases and at J to 7 bases, leaving 12 bases not matched to a gene. The germline V gene encodes CDR1 MNHNS and CDR2 SASEGT. The CDR3 consists of 15 residues. Here the CDR3 DNA reads TGTGCCAGCATGGGAGTGACAGGGGCCCGGCAGCCCCAGCATTTT. Its protein product is CASMGVTGARQPQHF.

The J gene is TRBJ2-7, the V gene TRBV14; D is tentatively TRBD1 or TRBD2 (5 bases each). The CDR3 is 14 residues long. With 1 base removed from V and 2 bases from J, the gap between germline ends came to 9 bases. Germline lookup yields CDR1 SGHDN and CDR2 FVKESK. This CDR3 reads CASSQARDPYEQYF. Here the CDR3 DNA reads TGTGCCAGCAGCCAAGCCAGGGACCCCTACGAGCAGTACTTC.

This clonotype was counted a few times. The genes are TRBV6-2 or TRBV6-3 and TRBJ2-7, with 8 bases that match TRBD2. Germline loops: CDR1 MNHEY, CDR2 SVGEGT. The CDR3 is 15 residues long. The ends lost 8 bases at V and 7 bases at J; junction bases unmatched: 16. The DNA of the CDR3 is TGTGCCAGCGTAACCCCGGGAGAGTCTAGCGGGGAGCAGTACTTC. Its translation is CASVTPGESSGEQYF.

The chain couples TRBV12-3 or TRBV12-4 to TRBJ1-1; a weak D match, TRBD1 (5 bases). The CDR3 sequence is 12 residues long. V was trimmed by 7 bases and J by 4 bases, leaving 10 bases between them. The CDR3 reads CASTPGSTEAFF. DNA for the CDR3: TGTGCCAGCACCCCAGGGAGCACTGAAGCTTTCTTT.

CDR3 nucleotides: TGCGCCAGCAGCCCCCCCGGGACAGGGTTCTACGAGCAGTACTTC. Its translation is CASSPPGTGFYEQYF. The chain combines TRBV5-1 with TRBJ2-7; 9 positions match TRBD1. The CDR3 covers 15 residues. Germline CDR1 and CDR2: SGHRS and YFSETQ. Unmatched junction bases numbered 8, after V lost 4 bases and J lost 3 bases.

The table lists this clonotype with a few counts. The chain links TRBV20-1 to TRBJ1-6, with a weak D call TRBD1 (5 bases). CDR1 is DFQATT and CDR2 is SNEGSKA in the germline V gene (reference sequence). V lost 3 bases to trimming and J lost 14 bases, with 17 bases between them. The CDR3 is made up of 13 amino acids. This chain's CDR3 is CSASQTDFLTLHF. In DNA, the CDR3 is TGCAGTGCTAGCCAGACAGACTTTTTGACCCTCCACTTT.

The chain joins TRBV28 to TRBJ2-3; 14 nucleotides match TRBD2. Trimming at V came to 3 bases and at J to 3 bases, leaving 8 bases not matched to a gene. Per germline, CDR1 MDHEN and CDR2 SYDVKM. This CDR3 has 18 amino acids. The CDR3 nucleotides are TGTGCCAGCAGTTTCACCTGGACTAGCGGGGGGACAACAGATACGCAGTATTTT. Its translation is CASSFTWTSGGTTDTQYF.